The 20 T cell receptor beta chains below were found in one sample sequenced in a study of cytomegalovirus exposure and HLA in healthy donors. In the PCR, 60 Vbeta and 13 Jbeta primers were used. Measured with immunoSEQ multiplex PCR; TCRdb has only the in-frame clones, and not every one. The table shows about 43,000 clones, with about 60% occurring only once. Specimen: PBMCs. Source of these receptors: a man in his 60s in good health and CMV-seropositive.

V is TRBV30 and J is TRBJ2-2; TRBD2 matches 9 bases. Germline V gene sequence: CDR1 GTSNPN, CDR2 SVGIG (reference sequence). CDR3 size: 17 residues. The V gene end was trimmed by 0 bases and the J gene end by 1 base; junction bases not matched to a gene: 6. DNA for the CDR3: TGTGCCTGGAGTGTAGGGAGTAGCGGGAGGAACACCGGGGAGCTGTTTTTT. Translated, it gives CAWSVGSSGRNTGELFF.

The V gene is TRBV19, the J gene TRBJ1-1, with a possible D match to TRBD1 (5 bases). Germline CDR1 reads LNHDA; CDR2 reads SQIVND (reference sequence). This CDR3 region has 11 residues. With 6 bases removed from V and 10 bases from J, the gap between germline ends came to 12 bases. In DNA, the CDR3 is TGTGCCAGTAGAGGGGCATCCGTAGCTTTCTTT. Translation: CASRGASVAFF.

V and J are TRBV29-1 and TRBJ2-1; 13 bases agree with TRBD2. CDR1 is SQVTM and CDR2 is ANQGSEA in the germline V gene. The V segment lost 7 bases and the J segment 9 bases; nucleotides outside the gene matches: 9. This CDR3 is built from 14 residues. Here the CDR3 DNA reads TGCAGCGGAGAAACTAGCGGGAGGGCGGCTGAGCAGTTCTTC. Its translation is CSGETSGRAAEQFF.

The V call is TRBV10-1, the J call TRBJ2-1, with 7 positions matching TRBD2. The J segment lost 6 bases and the V segment lost 3 bases, leaving 8 bases of the junction unmatched. The CDR3 contains 15 residues. Germline V gene lookup returns CDR1 WNHNN and CDR2 SYGVQD (reference sequence). CDR3 sequence reads: CASSDGGRASNEQFF. The CDR3 DNA reads TGCGCCAGCAGTGATGGGGGGAGGGCCTCCAATGAGCAGTTCTTC.

The V call is TRBV2, the J call TRBJ2-5; 9 nucleotides align to TRBD2. J gave up 4 bases and V 7 bases, and 4 bases lay outside the gene matches. Germline CDR1 SNHLY, CDR2 FYNNEI. The CDR3 is made up of 13 amino acids. The CDR3 region has the DNA TGTGCCAGCAATCCAGCGGGAGGAGAGACCCAGTACTTC. Amino acids: CASNPAGGETQYF.

The CDR3 protein is CASSVDGSRGMNTEAFF. The CDR3 bases are TGTGCCAGCAGCGTAGATGGGAGCAGAGGGATGAACACTGAAGCTTTCTTT. V usage is TRBV9 and J usage is TRBJ1-1; no definite D call. The CDR3 consists of 17 residues. Trimming removed 0 bases at V and 0 bases at J, with 15 bases between. CDR1 is SGDLS, CDR2 YYNGEE, per germline.

CDR3 coding DNA: TGTGCCTGGAGCCCAGGGGGGACAGGGAACGAAAAACTGTTTTTT. Translating it yields CAWSPGGTGNEKLFF. The chain uses TRBV30 and TRBJ1-4; 9 positions match TRBD1. The CDR3 has 15 residues. Germline V gene data show CDR1 as GTSNPN and CDR2 as SVGIG (reference sequence). The V and J ends lost 3 bases and 8 bases, in that order; junction bases with no gene match: 10.

Worth noting for this clone: A read error may account for a junction end that differs from germline. This chain joins TRBV7-9 and TRBJ1-1; D ambiguous. The germline V gene has CDR1 SEHNR and CDR2 FQNEAQ (reference sequence). The CDR3 has 11 residues. The CDR3 sequence is CASSLVTEASF. CDR3 DNA sequence: TGTGCCAGCAGCTTAGTCACTGAAGCTTCCTTT.

In its sample, this clone was seen once. This rearrangement joins TRBV29-1 to TRBJ1-1, with D perhaps TRBD1 (5 bases). The CDR3 runs 13 residues. Germline V lookup: CDR1 SQVTM, CDR2 ANQGSEA. The V and J ends lost 7 bases and 4 bases respectively, with 16 bases between them. CDR3 protein: CSADSPRGTEAFF. The CDR3 DNA follows: TGCAGCGCCGACAGCCCTAGGGGCACTGAAGCTTTCTTT.

This sequence joins TRBV18 and TRBJ2-7; the match to TRBD2 covers 9 bases. The germline V gene encodes CDR1 KGHSH and CDR2 LQKENI. This CDR3 has 18 amino acids. The trim removed 2 bases at V and 4 bases at J, leaving 15 bases unmatched. The DNA of the CDR3 is TGTGCCAGCTCACCAAGCCTAGCGGGAAAGTCTTTTATTTACGAGCAGTACTTC. Translating it yields CASSPSLAGKSFIYEQYF.

The CDR3 loop reads CASHRGGGNTGELFF. CDR3 sequence (DNA): TGTGCCAGCCATCGAGGGGGGGGGAACACCGGGGAGCTGTTTTTT. The genes are TRBV5-8 and TRBJ2-2; D possibly corresponds to TRBD2 (7 bases). CDR3 length equals 15 residues. The germline gives CDR1 SGHTS, CDR2 YDEGEE. Trimming removed 7 bases at V and 1 base at J, with 14 bases between.

The chain recombines TRBV5-6 with TRBJ1-5; D call uncertain. V was pared by 0 bases and J by 6 bases, with 10 bases between. Germline V gene lookup returns CDR1 SGHDT and CDR2 YYEEEE. The CDR3 has 14 amino acids. CDR3: CASSLGGSGQPQHF. The CDR3 DNA is TGTGCCAGCAGCTTGGGCGGATCTGGTCAGCCCCAGCATTTT.

The chain employs TRBV5-1 and TRBJ2-4, with D tentatively TRBD1 (6 bases). The ends were cut back, 4 bases at V and 0 bases at J, with 11 bases in the middle. The CDR3 totals 15 residues. Germline CDR1 and CDR2: SGHRS and YFSETQ. DNA for the CDR3: TGCGCCAGCAGCGTAGGGACATTAGCCAAAAACATTCAGTACTTC. It is translated as CASSVGTLAKNIQYF.

With respect to this clone: This sample includes further DNA sequences coding for the same CDR3. J is TRBJ1-1 and V is TRBV5-1; no clear D. Germline CDR1 and CDR2: SGHRS and YFSETQ. The CDR3 spans 13 residues. Between the trimmed V and J ends, which lost 4 bases and 1 base, there was a span of 8 bases. In nucleotides, the CDR3 is TGCGCCAGCAGCCTGAGTCAGAACACTGAAGCTTTCTTT. Its translation: CASSLSQNTEAFF.

The V call is TRBV2, the J call TRBJ1-2; 9 bases map to TRBD1. Germline V gene lookup returns CDR1 SNHLY and CDR2 FYNNEI. Trimming at V came to 2 bases and at J to 8 bases, leaving 6 bases not matched to a gene. The CDR3 totals 14 residues. As DNA, the CDR3 is TGTGCCAGCAGTGAACCTGGACAGGGGCTGGGCTACACCTTC. This codes for CASSEPGQGLGYTF.

This chain joins TRBV5-4 and TRBJ2-2; 13 bases fit TRBD2. The V and J ends lost 0 bases and 1 base, in that order; junction bases with no gene match: 3. CDR1 SGHNT and CDR2 YYREEE come from the germline V gene (reference sequence). This CDR3 is 18 amino acids long. Here the CDR3 reads CASSLGLAGGVNTGELFF. The CDR3 DNA follows: TGTGCCAGCAGCTTGGGACTAGCGGGAGGTGTGAACACCGGGGAGCTGTTTTTT.

The chain employs TRBV7-2 and TRBJ1-1, with D maybe TRBD1 (6 bases). Between the trimmed V and J ends, which lost 4 bases and 8 bases, there was a span of 11 bases. The CDR3 contains 12 residues. In germline, CDR1 is SGHTA, CDR2 FQGNSA. The CDR3 is CASSYRDNEAFF. The CDR3 nucleotides are TGTGCCAGCAGCTACCGGGACAACGAAGCTTTCTTT. The full variable domain, completed using reference TRBV7-2 and TRBJ1-1, is GAGVSQSPSNKVTEKGKDVELRCDPISGHTALYWYRQSLGQGLEFLIYFQGNSAPDKSGLPSDRFSAERTGGSVSTLTIQRTQQEDSAVYLCASSYRDNEAFFGQGTRLTVV.

The V gene is TRBV7-9, the J gene TRBJ2-1; 11 nucleotides line up with TRBD2. Germline values: CDR1 SEHNR, CDR2 FQNEAQ (reference sequence). After removal of 5 bases from V and 0 bases from J, the junction contained 9 bases not matched to a gene. The length of the CDR3 is 18 residues. In nucleotides, the CDR3 is TGTGCCAGCAGCCCCCCCGTACTAGCGGGAGCCTCCTACAATGAGCAGTTCTTC. Encoded protein: CASSPPVLAGASYNEQFF.

The gene calls are TRBV7-2 and TRBJ2-2; 8 bases match TRBD1. This CDR3 has 14 residues. Germline V gene lookup returns CDR1 SGHTA and CDR2 FQGNSA. V lost 4 bases to trimming and J lost 7 bases; unmatched junction nucleotides: 5. The CDR3 coding sequence is TGTGCCAGCAGCTCCAGGGGGCCTGGCGGGGAGCTGTTTTTT. Residues: CASSSRGPGGELFF.

The chain uses TRBV27 and TRBJ1-5; D might be TRBD1 (6 bases). Trimming removed 2 bases at V and 2 bases at J, with 13 bases between. CDR1 and CDR2 from the germline V gene are MNHEY and SMNVEV (reference sequence). The CDR3 loop spans 16 amino acids. The CDR3 reads CASSLVGARGNQPQHF. The CDR3 coding sequence is TGTGCCAGCAGTTTAGTGGGGGCGCGAGGCAATCAGCCCCAGCATTTT.